The present T cell receptor (beta chain) was sequenced within a study of Ad26.COV2.S vaccination and SARS-CoV-2 variants. This CDR3 comprises 18 residues. CDR1 is LGHNA and CDR2 is YNFKEQ in the germline V gene. Germline trimming cut 4 bases from V and 2 bases from J; bases unmatched to any gene: 9. Treatment in this sample: about 20 received Ad26.COV2.S at low or high dose, single or two shots; several received placebo; per-sample allocation not given. The study sampled participants on day 63 after the first vaccine or placebo injection. Only in-frame clones appear in the TCRdb table, and some are missing; sequencing was by immunoSEQ multiplex PCR. This table holds about 460,000 clones, roughly nine tenths found once.

This TCR came from a person between 18 and 59 years old who received the Ad26.COV2.S COVID-19 vaccine or a placebo. This chain links TRBV4-2 with TRBJ2-1; 12 bases align to TRBD2. The sequenced sample was peripheral blood, obtained in a trial of Ad26.COV2.S vaccine versus placebo. The CDR3 DNA is TGTGCCAGCAGCCCAGGGACTAGCGGGCGAGTAACCTACAATGAGCAGTTCTTC. Its translation: CASSPGTSGRVTYNEQFF.